Below, one TCR beta chain is given with its context. This clonotype was picked up many times. What antigen it recognizes has not been identified. Per-base quality was not reported, and no clone a single base away is much larger than it. This sample was included in a study of regulatory T cells in long-lasting Graves disease (dated by TCRdb to 2020 to 2022). About the full investigation: Persistent Graves' disease meant more than 5 years of antithyroid drug treatment with TSH receptor autoantibodies that stayed positive. The study took place in China and was registered as a clinical trial. Peripheral blood TCR sequencing and RNA sequencing compared persistent Graves' disease patients with newly diagnosed Graves' disease patients. On average, persistent Graves' disease patients in the clinical cohort had been on antithyroid drugs for approximately ten years. TCR sequencing covered 13 persistent and about 20 newly diagnosed Graves' disease patients, around 33 samples in total.

The time point label corresponds to: persistent/refractory GD, antithyroid drugs over 5 years with positive TRAb. RNA was extracted from PBMCs in TRIzol for both TCR sequencing and RNA sequencing. Graves' disease was diagnosed according to American Thyroid Association guidelines. The patients came from an endocrinology department in Xi'an, China. Each patient gave approximately 10 milliliters of peripheral blood, collected in an EDTA anticoagulant tube. Ficoll Paque Plus density gradient separation was used to isolate PBMCs, and no further T cell sorting was done. RNA quality was checked with an Agilent 2100 Bioanalyzer and agarose gel, and concentration with a NanoDrop 2000. What the authors observed across the whole study: Persistent patients shared more public clonotypes among themselves (around 3,000) than newly diagnosed patients did (more than 950). Sequencing and analysis were limited to the TCR beta chain. Persistent Graves' disease patients showed lower TCR Shannon entropy and fewer highly expanded clones than newly diagnosed patients, suggesting clonal expansion. Persistent disease showed preferential use of TRBV28, TRBJ1-2 and TRBJ2-5, whereas newly diagnosed disease favored TRBV20-1 and TRBJ2-1. Peripheral blood alone was examined, since thyroid tissue, which constituted the primary lesion, could not be accessed. The authors noted that the small sample size was a limitation that may lower accuracy.

Inclusive of the bounding cysteine and phenylalanine, the CDR3 is 18 residues long. Here the CDR3 DNA is all that survives: 54 bases in frame from base 1. The germline V and J ends show losses of 4 bases and 0 bases respectively, and no gene match explains 11 bases of the junction. The germline V gene encodes CDR1 PRHDT and CDR2 FYEKMQ (reference sequence). Receptor libraries were prepared by multiplex PCR. Sequencer: Illumina HiSeq 4000. iRepertoire HTBI primers and Arm-PCR amplification of CDR3 regions were used to construct TCR beta libraries. Gel purification was performed on PCR products prior to sequencing. The published analysis was carried out like this. Across samples, roughly 60 TRBV and 15 or so TRBJ segments were identified and used for gene usage analysis of CDR3 amino acid clonotypes. COPE and FqMerger were used to merge the filtered high-quality paired reads into contigs. BLAST was used to align contigs to IMGT TRBV, TRBD and TRBJ reference genes, with CDR3 defined following IMGT. Any clonotype with a frequency above 0.1% was counted as a highly expanded clone. Repertoire diversity was measured by Shannon entropy, and V-J evenness by the Gini coefficient. A clonotype found in more than one individual was treated as public. Starting from the raw public reads, TCRdb applied fastp trimming at Q25, assembled clones with MiXCR and retained in-frame beta chains. Merged by CDR3 protein, the rows form single entries marked with the most common genes and DNA. TCRdb's processing, not the authors', yielded these V and J calls. The sample has 400,000 to 500,000 distinct CDR3 sequences on record, roughly a fifth of them singletons. Jointly, the top ten make up roughly 6.9% of the sample.

This sample comprised peripheral blood mononuclear cells (PBMCs), obtained when the disease was refractory, from a patient treated with antithyroid drugs. The TCR originated in a female donor with Graves disease. The sequence links TRBV13 to TRBJ1-1; 10 bases in the junction line up with TRBD1. This receptor has the CDR3 CASSSRDRGPTLNTEAFF. The nucleotide sequence reads TGTGCCAGCAGCTCCCGGGACAGGGGCCCTACCTTGAACACTGAAGCTTTCTTT.